The T cell receptor beta chain under discussion was sequenced for a study of blood T cell repertoires in COVID-19. Study-level information: COVID-19 samples collected from the United States, Italy and Spain covered acute and convalescent phases.

J gave up 4 bases and V 6 bases, and 5 bases lay outside the gene matches. The CDR3 spans 13 residues. The germline gives CDR1 SQVTM, CDR2 ANQGSEA. In the study's own analysis: Counts of nucleated cells, estimated from reference gene primer amplification, were obtained. Sequencing used immunoSEQ multiplex PCR; TCRdb keeps in-frame clones, though not all of them. V, J and clone size are taken as reported in that table, and D and trimming were inferred from the DNA itself. The table has approximately 240,000 clones, under 85% seen once. The sequenced sample consisted of peripheral blood. The genes are TRBV29-1 and TRBJ1-5, with 8 bases fitting TRBD1. The sequence was obtained from a woman aged 40 to 50 with active or convalescent COVID-19. In nucleotides, the CDR3 is TGCAGCGTCGCGGACAGGGCGAATCAGCCCCAGCATTTT. Its protein is CSVADRANQPQHF.